This T cell receptor beta chain was captured by sequencing in a study of tumor-infiltrating lymphocytes in localized non-small cell lung cancer. Clones were read by immunoSEQ multiplex PCR, and TCRdb kept only the in-frame ones, dropping some. In the table there are about 14,000 clones, roughly 82% of which are singletons. With regard to this clone: Its antigen remains unknown.

Overall study results and limits: Only some patients had TCR sequencing, depending on available tissue. T-cell fraction did not differ between immunotypes IM1 and IM2.

The CDR3 is 12 amino acids. The germline CDR1 and CDR2 sequences are SGDLS and YYNGEE. Trimming shortened V by 1 base and J by 6 bases, and 8 bases separated the two germline ends. The V and J genes are TRBV9 and TRBJ2-7, with D perhaps matching TRBD2 (5 bases). This receptor was taken from a human donor with non-small cell lung cancer. Specimen: lung tumor tissue. Here the CDR3 reads CASSVSEGEQYF. CDR3 DNA sequence: TGTGCCAGCAGCGTATCTGAGGGCGAGCAGTACTTC.